This T cell receptor (beta chain) was profiled in a study of T cell responses to AZD1222 COVID-19 vaccine. Study results and limitations: Clonal diversity may have been underestimated, and the donors were mostly white British, with more females than males.

Worth noting for this clone: Antigen specificity is unknown.

Assay: immunoSEQ multiplex PCR; the TCRdb copy retains only in-frame clones and omits some. The sample has tens of thousands of clones; 70% to 90% are singletons. Pooled in the analysis were second doses at about 4 or about 12 weeks. The germline V gene has CDR1 SNHLY and CDR2 FYNNEI. The CDR3 is made up of 16 amino acids. V was cut by 0 bases and J by 2 bases, with 11 bases left in between. The sequences come from peripheral blood, collected 28 days after the second AZD1222 dose. This TCR came from an adult who received the AZD1222 COVID-19 vaccine. The chain recombines TRBV2 with TRBJ1-5; TRBD1 is a possible D gene (5 bases). CDR3 in DNA: TGTGCCAGCAGTGAAGCAGGGGTGAAGGGCAATCAGCCCCAGCATTTT. Translated: CASSEAGVKGNQPQHF.